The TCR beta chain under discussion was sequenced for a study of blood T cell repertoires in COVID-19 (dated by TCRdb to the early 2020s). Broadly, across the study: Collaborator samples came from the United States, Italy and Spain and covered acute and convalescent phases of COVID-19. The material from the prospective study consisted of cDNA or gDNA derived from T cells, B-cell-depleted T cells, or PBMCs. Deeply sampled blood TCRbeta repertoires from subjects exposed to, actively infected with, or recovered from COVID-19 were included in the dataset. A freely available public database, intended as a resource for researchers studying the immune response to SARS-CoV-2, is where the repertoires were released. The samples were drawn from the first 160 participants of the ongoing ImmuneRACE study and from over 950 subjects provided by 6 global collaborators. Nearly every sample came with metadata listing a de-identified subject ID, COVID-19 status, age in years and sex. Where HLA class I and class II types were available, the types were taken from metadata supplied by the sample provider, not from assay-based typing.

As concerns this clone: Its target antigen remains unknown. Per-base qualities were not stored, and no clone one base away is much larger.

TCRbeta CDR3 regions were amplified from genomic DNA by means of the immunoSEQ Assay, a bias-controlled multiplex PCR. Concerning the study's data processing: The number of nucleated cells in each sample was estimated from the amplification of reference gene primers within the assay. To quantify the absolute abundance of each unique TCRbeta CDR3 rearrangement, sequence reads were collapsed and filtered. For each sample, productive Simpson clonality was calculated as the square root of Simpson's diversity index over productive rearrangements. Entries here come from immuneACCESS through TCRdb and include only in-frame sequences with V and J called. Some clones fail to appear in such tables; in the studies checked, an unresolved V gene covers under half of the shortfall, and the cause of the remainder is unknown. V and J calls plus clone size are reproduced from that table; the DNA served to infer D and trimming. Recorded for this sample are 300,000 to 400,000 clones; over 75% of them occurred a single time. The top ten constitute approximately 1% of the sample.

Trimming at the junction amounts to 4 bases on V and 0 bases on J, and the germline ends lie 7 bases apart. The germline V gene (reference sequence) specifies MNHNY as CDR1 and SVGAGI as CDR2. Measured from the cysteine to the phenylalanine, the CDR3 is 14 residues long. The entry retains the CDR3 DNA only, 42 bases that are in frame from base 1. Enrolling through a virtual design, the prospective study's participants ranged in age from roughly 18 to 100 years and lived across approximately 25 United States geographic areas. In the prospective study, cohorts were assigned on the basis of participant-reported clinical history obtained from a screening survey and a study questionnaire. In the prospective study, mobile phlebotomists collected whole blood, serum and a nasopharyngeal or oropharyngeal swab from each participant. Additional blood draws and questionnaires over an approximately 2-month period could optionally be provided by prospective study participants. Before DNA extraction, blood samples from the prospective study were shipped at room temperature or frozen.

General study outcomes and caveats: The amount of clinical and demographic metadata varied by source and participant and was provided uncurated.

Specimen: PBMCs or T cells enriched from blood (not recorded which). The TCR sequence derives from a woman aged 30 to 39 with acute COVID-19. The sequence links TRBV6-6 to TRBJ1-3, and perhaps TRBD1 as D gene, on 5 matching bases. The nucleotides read TGTGCCAGCAGTTTACAGGCCTCTGGAAACACCATATATTTT. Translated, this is CASSLQASGNTIYF.